The rows below give T cell receptor beta chains drawn from one sample of a study of metastatic and nonmetastatic thyroid tumors. From the PCR reads, TCRdb re-called clones with MiXCR. The table includes tens of thousands of clones, around 26% detected once. Source material: blood. Source of these receptors: a male donor with papillary thyroid cancer or a benign thyroid nodule (not recorded which). Some clones in this sample may be carry-over from other donors' samples. Both conserved end residues are part of each CDR3. Fields, in order: clone size, D gene, V gene, J gene, CDR3 protein, CDR3 DNA. D genes are given only for firm matches. Clone size is stated in some rows and not others, as once, few, many or a class when expanded.

many	.	TRBV29-1	TRBJ2-5	CSGLGSGETQYF	TGCAGCGGCCTAGGGAGCGGTGAGACCCAGTACTTC
many	.	TRBV29-1	TRBJ1-2	CSVVEGWSYGYTF	TGCAGCGTTGTAGAGGGATGGAGCTATGGCTACACCTTC
medium-sized	.	TRBV28	TRBJ2-7	CASRRDYEQYF	TGTGCCAGCAGAAGGGACTACGAGCAGTACTTC
.	.	TRBV2	TRBJ1-5	CASIGPAIDQPQPF	TGTGCCAGCATTGGCCCAGCGATTGATCAGCCCCAGCCGTTT
medium-sized	TRBD2	TRBV6-2/TRBV6-3	TRBJ2-7	CASSYARGERESYEQYF	TGTGCCAGCAGCTACGCGAGGGGTGAGCGGGAGTCCTACGAGCAGTACTTC
.	.	TRBV20-1	TRBJ2-1	CSAISDQQFF	TGCAGTGCTATTTCGGATCAGCAGTTCTTC
many	.	TRBV7-2	TRBJ2-3	CAISRALDKADTQYF	TGTGCCATCTCAAGGGCACTAGATAAGGCAGATACGCAGTATTTT
.	TRBD1	TRBV6-2/TRBV6-3	TRBJ1-4	CASSYAGGGEKMFF	TGTGCCAGCAGTTACGCAGGGGGAGGAGAAAAAATGTTTTTT
medium-sized	.	TRBV28	TRBJ2-7	CASSSRQALDYEQYF	TGTGCCAGCAGTTCCCGACAGGCCTTGGACTACGAGCAGTACTTC
.	.	TRBV2	TRBJ2-6	CASKVEGLNSGANVLTF	TGTGCCAGCAAAGTAGAGGGACTTAACTCTGGGGCCAACGTCCTGACTTTC
many	.	TRBV11-2	TRBJ1-4	CAEPGGGLFF	TGTGCCGAACCGGGAGGGGGACTGTTTTTT